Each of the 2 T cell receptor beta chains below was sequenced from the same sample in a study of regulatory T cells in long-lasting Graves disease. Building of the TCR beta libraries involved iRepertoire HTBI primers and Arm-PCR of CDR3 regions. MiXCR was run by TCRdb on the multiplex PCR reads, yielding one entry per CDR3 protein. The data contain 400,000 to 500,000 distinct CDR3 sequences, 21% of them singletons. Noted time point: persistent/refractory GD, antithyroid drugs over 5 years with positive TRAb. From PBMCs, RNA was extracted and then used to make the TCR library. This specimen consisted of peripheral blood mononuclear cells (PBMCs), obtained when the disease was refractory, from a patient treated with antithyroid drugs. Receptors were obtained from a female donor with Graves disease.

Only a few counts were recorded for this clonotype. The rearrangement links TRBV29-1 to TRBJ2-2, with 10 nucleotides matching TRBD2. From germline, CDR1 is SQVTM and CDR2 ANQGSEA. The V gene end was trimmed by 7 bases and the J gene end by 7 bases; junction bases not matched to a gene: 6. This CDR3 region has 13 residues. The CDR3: CSAGTSVGGELFF. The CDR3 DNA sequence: TGCAGCGCCGGGACTAGCGTCGGCGGGGAGCTGTTTTTT.

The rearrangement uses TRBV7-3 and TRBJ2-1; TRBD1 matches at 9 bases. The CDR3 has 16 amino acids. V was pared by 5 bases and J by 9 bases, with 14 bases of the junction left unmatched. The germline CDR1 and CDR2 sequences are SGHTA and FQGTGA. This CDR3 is CASSPRDRVAFGEQFF. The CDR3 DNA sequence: TGTGCCAGCAGCCCGAGGGACAGGGTGGCGTTCGGTGAGCAGTTCTTC.